These 26 T cell receptor beta chains originate from one sample sequenced in a study of response to subunit inactivated influenza vaccine. TCRdb recomputed calls from the RT-PCR reads with MiXCR, one row per CDR3 protein. The sample has about 540,000 distinct CDR3 sequences, 20% to 25% seen once. This same sample was also part of a study on T cells expressing NK-cell markers. That source reports: Researchers built TCR beta cDNA using 5'RACE template switching with UMIs.

Sequenced here: CD4+ T cells sorted from PBMCs, sampled about 11 days after vaccination. The source is a man between 45 and 60 years old who received an inactivated influenza vaccine.

This clonotype appeared many times. This chain links TRBV7-8 with TRBJ1-5; D is undetermined. Germline CDR1 reads SGHVS; CDR2 reads FQNEAQ. This CDR3 is 15 amino acids long. The V end was cut by 2 bases, the J end by 0 bases, with 8 bases between. This chain's CDR3 is CASSLTENSNQPQHF. The CDR3 DNA is TGTGCCAGCAGCTTAACAGAAAATAGCAATCAGCCCCAGCATTTT.

The J gene is TRBJ2-7, the V gene TRBV24-1; TRBD1 aligns across 8 bases. This CDR3 spans 16 amino acids. The V segment lost 4 bases and the J segment 1 base; nucleotides outside the gene matches: 8. CDR1 and CDR2 from the germline V gene are KGHDR and SFDVKD. CDR3 coding DNA: TGTGCCACCAGTGAACGACCGGGACAGGTTTCCTACGAGCAGTACTTC. Amino acids: CATSERPGQVSYEQYF.

This clonotype showed up just a few times. The rearrangement uses TRBV20-1 and TRBJ2-1, with TRBD2 identical over 10 bases. Germline V gene data show CDR1 as DFQATT and CDR2 as SNEGSKA (reference sequence). After removal of 0 bases from V and 4 bases from J, the junction contained 9 bases not matched to a gene. This CDR3 is built from 17 residues. The CDR3 reads CSARDSSLAGLYNEQFF. CDR3 sequence (DNA): TGCAGTGCTAGAGACTCCTCACTAGCGGGGTTATACAATGAGCAGTTCTTC.

This clonotype was counted between two and nine times. This sequence joins TRBV7-2 and TRBJ2-2, with D possibly called TRBD1 or TRBD2 (5 bases each). Germline-derived CDR1 and CDR2 are SGHTA and FQGNSA. V was clipped by 1 base and J by 2 bases, with 11 bases between them. The CDR3 is 16 residues long. In DNA form, the CDR3 reads TGTGCCAGCAGCTTAGTAGGGGACCTCAACACCGGGGAGCTGTTTTTT. It specifies CASSLVGDLNTGELFF.

The CDR3 loop reads CASSVRQGAYNEQFF. In DNA, the CDR3 is TGTGCCAGCAGCGTGAGACAGGGGGCGTACAATGAGCAGTTCTTC. The gene calls are TRBV9 and TRBJ2-1; 10 bases align to TRBD1. The trim removed 2 bases at V and 4 bases at J, leaving 3 bases unmatched. CDR1 is SGDLS, CDR2 YYNGEE, per germline. There are 15 residues in the CDR3. The full variable domain, rest sourced from reference TRBV9 and TRBJ2-1, is DSGVTQTPKHLITATGQRVTLRCSPRSGDLSVYWYQQSLDQGLQFLIQYYNGEERAKGNILERFSAQQFPDLHSELNLSSLELGDSALYFCASSVRQGAYNEQFFGPGTRLTVL.

This clonotype was counted only a few times. V gene TRBV6-1 combines with J gene TRBJ2-5; 12 positions match TRBD2. CDR1 MNHNS and CDR2 SASEGT come from the germline V gene. The CDR3 is made up of 16 amino acids. V lost 5 bases to trimming and J lost 2 bases; unmatched junction nucleotides: 6. The CDR3 DNA sequence: TGTGCCAGCAGTCTAGCGGGAGGGCCGTGGCAAGAGACCCAGTACTTC. Its translation: CASSLAGGPWQETQYF.

This chain's CDR3 is CASSLTGGGNTDTQYF. The DNA for the CDR3 is TGCGCCAGCAGCCTCACGGGCGGGGGCAACACAGATACGCAGTATTTT. This chain uses TRBV4-1 with TRBJ2-3, with D possibly matching TRBD2 (7 bases). The CDR3 length is 16 residues. Trimming stripped 4 bases from V and 2 bases from J, with 16 bases between. Germline V gene sequence: CDR1 MGHRA, CDR2 YSYEKL.

This clonotype was detected many times. The rearrangement joins TRBV20-1 to TRBJ2-2, with 16 positions matching TRBD2. V gave up 3 bases and J gave up 5 bases; unmatched junction bases: 12. Per the germline V gene, CDR1 is DFQATT and CDR2 is SNEGSKA (reference sequence). CDR3 length equals 19 residues. The CDR3: CSASTGTSGRAVYTGELFF. In DNA, the CDR3 is TGCAGTGCTAGTACCGGGACTAGCGGGAGGGCCGTTTATACCGGGGAGCTGTTTTTT.

This clonotype has a handful of counts. The gene calls are TRBV20-1 and TRBJ2-7; the match to TRBD1 covers 9 bases. V was pared by 5 bases and J by 5 bases, with 4 bases of the junction left unmatched. This CDR3 is built from 12 residues. CDR1 and CDR2 from the germline V gene are DFQATT and SNEGSKA (reference sequence). The CDR3 bases are TGCAGTGCTTGGGACAGGGTACACGAGCAGTACTTC. Its protein product is CSAWDRVHEQYF.

The genes are TRBV28 and TRBJ2-5; 8 bases align to TRBD1. The germline CDR1 and CDR2 sequences are MDHEN and SYDVKM. The CDR3 covers 15 residues. The V and J ends lost 3 bases and 4 bases, in that order; junction bases with no gene match: 7. In nucleotides, the CDR3 is TGTGCCAGCAGTTTCACAGGGGGAAGTACAGAGACCCAGTACTTC. This encodes CASSFTGGSTETQYF.

This clonotype was counted between two and nine times. CDR3 sequence reads: CASSIGLATDTQYF. DNA of the CDR3: TGTGCCAGTAGTATCGGTCTCGCCACAGATACGCAGTATTTT. This rearrangement joins TRBV19 to TRBJ2-3; D call uncertain. CDR3 length: 14 residues. V was pared by 3 bases and J by 2 bases, with 9 bases between. CDR1 is LNHDA, CDR2 SQIVND, per germline (reference sequence).

The table lists this clonotype with many counts. The chain links TRBV5-1 to TRBJ2-3; D gene uncertain. Germline V lookup: CDR1 SGHRS, CDR2 YFSETQ. Trimming pared 0 bases from V and 4 bases from J, leaving 9 bases between. The CDR3 contains 14 residues. Here the CDR3 reads CASSLGQESDTQYF. CDR3 bases: TGCGCCAGCAGCTTGGGGCAGGAGTCAGATACGCAGTATTTT.

In this sample, this clonotype turned up a few times. The rearrangement links TRBV7-2 to TRBJ2-2; D unclear. Between the trimmed V and J ends, which lost 6 bases and 4 bases, there was a span of 15 bases. The CDR3 consists of 15 residues. Germline V gives CDR1 SGHTA, CDR2 FQGNSA. The DNA for the CDR3 is TGTGCCAGCAGTTTGACCTCTCGAGTCACCGGGGAGCTGTTTTTT. Protein product: CASSLTSRVTGELFF. Full variable domain (outside the CDR3, taken from reference TRBV7-2 and TRBJ2-2): GAGVSQSPSNKVTEKGKDVELRCDPISGHTALYWYRQSLGQGLEFLIYFQGNSAPDKSGLPSDRFSAERTGGSVSTLTIQRTQQEDSAVYLCASSLTSRVTGELFFGEGSRLTVL.

This clonotype was seen only once. The V gene is TRBV24-1, the J gene TRBJ2-1; TRBD2 matches 14 bases. The CDR3 runs to 18 residues. Trimming removed 3 bases from V and 6 bases from J; junction bases left unmatched: 9. Germline values: CDR1 KGHDR, CDR2 SFDVKD. The CDR3 is CATSDARGLAGVRNEQFF. The CDR3 region has the DNA TGTGCCACCAGTGATGCACGGGGACTAGCGGGAGTTCGCAATGAGCAGTTCTTC.

In DNA, the CDR3 is TGTGCCAGCAGGACACTAGCGGGAGGAGTGACGGGCGGTACAGATACGCAGTATTTT. It translates to CASRTLAGGVTGGTDTQYF. This rearrangement joins TRBV28 to TRBJ2-3; 12 bases agree with TRBD2. V lost 6 bases to trimming and J lost 3 bases; unmatched junction nucleotides: 16. The germline CDR1 and CDR2 sequences are MDHEN and SYDVKM. This CDR3 region has 19 residues.

The chain is built from TRBV4-2 and TRBJ2-2, with a weak D call TRBD1 (5 bases). V lost 0 bases and J 7 bases, leaving 12 bases between the germline ends. Germline V gene sequence: CDR1 LGHNA, CDR2 YNFKEQ. CDR3 length: 15 residues. The CDR3: CASSQDPRVGGELFF. CDR3 sequence (DNA): TGTGCCAGCAGCCAAGATCCCAGGGTCGGCGGGGAGCTGTTTTTT.

V and J are TRBV10-3 and TRBJ2-5, with 13 positions matching TRBD2. CDR1 is ENHRY and CDR2 is SYGVKD in the germline V gene. The CDR3 is 16 amino acids. J was trimmed by 2 bases and V by 5 bases; bases with no gene match: 5. The CDR3 spells CAISLGLAGEQETQYF. Written as DNA, the CDR3 is TGTGCCATCAGTTTAGGACTAGCGGGGGAGCAAGAGACCCAGTACTTC.

The rearrangement links TRBV7-9 to TRBJ1-2, with D perhaps matching TRBD1 (6 bases). Germline lookup yields CDR1 SEHNR and CDR2 FQNEAQ (reference sequence). V dropped 5 bases and J dropped 7 bases, with 17 bases sitting between them. The CDR3 is made up of 14 amino acids. The CDR3 protein is CASSTTGFSGGYTF. The CDR3 coding sequence is TGTGCCAGCAGCACCACAGGGTTTTCGGGTGGCTACACCTTC.

The genes are TRBV7-9 and TRBJ2-7; D not certain. This CDR3 contains 13 residues. CDR1 is SEHNR, CDR2 FQNEAQ, per germline (reference sequence). Trimming removed 5 bases from V and 10 bases from J, with 18 bases in between. The CDR3 is CASSPVLEKGQYF. DNA for the CDR3: TGTGCCAGCAGCCCAGTGTTGGAGAAGGGCCAGTACTTC. Using reference TRBV7-9 and TRBJ2-7 for the parts outside the CDR3, the full variable domain is DTGVSQNPRHKITKRGQNVTFRCDPISEHNRLYWYRQTLGQGPEFLTYFQNEAQLEKSRLLSDRFSAERPKGSFSTLEIQRTEQGDSAMYLCASSPVLEKGQYFGPGTRLTVT.

This clonotype was seen more than once but under ten times. V is TRBV6-2 or TRBV6-3 and J is TRBJ2-1; TRBD2 matches at 7 bases. Germline CDR1 reads MNHEY; CDR2 reads SVGEGT. CDR3 size: 15 residues. V trimming: 6 bases; J trimming: 0 bases; junction bases outside the gene matches: 5. The CDR3 loop is CASRKRGVSYNEQFF. In nucleotides, the CDR3 is TGTGCCAGCAGGAAACGGGGGGTCTCCTACAATGAGCAGTTCTTC.

This chain connects TRBV4-3 to TRBJ1-1; 8 bases fit TRBD1. The CDR3 extends over 16 amino acids. V lost 3 bases to trimming and J lost 5 bases; unmatched junction nucleotides: 11. CDR1 is LGHNA and CDR2 is YSLEER in the germline V gene. CDR3 in amino acids: CASSQEPPRQGTEAFF. In DNA, the CDR3 is TGCGCCAGCAGCCAGGAGCCACCAAGACAGGGGACTGAAGCTTTCTTT.

This rearrangement joins TRBV10-3 to TRBJ2-7; 7 bases map to TRBD2. The CDR3 sequence is 17 residues long. The trim removed 3 bases at V and 6 bases at J, leaving 17 bases unmatched. Looked up from germline, CDR1 is ENHRY and CDR2 is SYGVKD. The CDR3, as DNA: TGTGCCATCAGTGACCCCGAGGGAGGGCCTCCTATTGGCGAGCAGTACTTC. Translating it yields CAISDPEGGPPIGEQYF.

This clonotype was seen more than once but under ten times. The CDR3 DNA is TGCGCCAGCACCCATCAGGGTGGCTATGGCTACACCTTC. This translates into CASTHQGGYGYTF. This sequence joins TRBV5-1 and TRBJ1-2; D possibly corresponds to TRBD1 (5 bases). Germline CDR1 SGHRS, CDR2 YFSETQ. This CDR3 is built from 13 residues. Trimming took off 6 bases at V and 4 bases at J, with 13 bases between the two ends.

A few counts support this clonotype. The rearrangement uses TRBV25-1 and TRBJ2-3, with D perhaps matching TRBD1 (6 bases). This CDR3 is 17 amino acids long. V gave up 2 bases and J gave up 1 base, with 16 bases separating them. Per germline, CDR1 MGHDK and CDR2 SYGVNS. CDR3 nucleotides: TGTGCCAGCAGTGAAGGGGTATCGGGACAACGCACAGATACGCAGTATTTT. This gives the protein CASSEGVSGQRTDTQYF. Using reference TRBV25-1 and TRBJ2-3 for the parts outside the CDR3, the full variable domain is EADIYQTPRYLVIGTGKKITLECSQTMGHDKMYWYQQDPGMELHLIHYSYGVNSTEKGDLSSESTVSRIRTEHFPLTLESARPSHTSQYLCASSEGVSGQRTDTQYFGPGTRLTVL.

The rearrangement joins TRBV6-2 or TRBV6-3 to TRBJ2-1; the D gene is possibly TRBD1 (6 bases). The CDR3 covers 15 residues. The V gene's germline CDR1 is MNHEY and CDR2 SVGEGT. Trimming took 7 bases from V and 0 from J, leaving 13 bases between them. CDR3 region: CASKETGFSYNEQFF. The DNA of the CDR3 is TGTGCCAGCAAAGAGACAGGTTTCTCCTACAATGAGCAGTTCTTC.

This chain links TRBV28 with TRBJ1-1, with 8 positions matching TRBD1. Germline CDR1 and CDR2: MDHEN and SYDVKM. The V and J ends lost 3 bases and 5 bases, in that order; junction bases with no gene match: 5. This CDR3 spans 14 amino acids. The CDR3 here is CASSLQDRVTEAFF. The CDR3 nucleotides read TGTGCCAGCAGTTTGCAGGACAGGGTAACTGAAGCTTTCTTT.